A single T cell receptor (beta chain) is shown here with its context. The antigen remains unidentified. This record belongs to a study of CD8+ T cells in alopecia areata. Study-wide background: Each day, treated patients took oral tofacitinib twice, at 5 to 10 mg per dose. Tofacitinib therapy lasting 6 to 18 months was followed by 6 months off drug. General study findings and limits: Normal-skin resident alphabeta T cells also appear among scalp sample sequences.

Peripheral blood, together with lesional scalp punch biopsies, was collected from alopecia areata patients. cDNA prepared by RNA extraction and subsequent reverse transcription served as the template for sequencing. Generated by immunoSEQ multiplex PCR, the TCRdb table keeps only in-frame clones and is missing some. This sample carries 150,000 or so clones, 85% to 90% of them seen once, and the ten largest clones take approximately 16%. This CDR3 comprises 15 residues. The V segment lost 4 bases and the J segment 2 bases; nucleotides outside the gene matches: 5. Germline CDR1 is MGHRA and CDR2 is YSYEKL.

Here the sequenced sample was CD8+ T cells sorted from blood, taken at week 0. J is TRBJ2-7 and V is TRBV4-1; 10 positions match TRBD1. This TCR was sampled from a human donor with alopecia areata. The DNA for the CDR3 is TGCGCCAGCAGCCCAACGGGGACAGGGGCCTACGAGCAGTACTTC. This encodes CASSPTGTGAYEQYF.